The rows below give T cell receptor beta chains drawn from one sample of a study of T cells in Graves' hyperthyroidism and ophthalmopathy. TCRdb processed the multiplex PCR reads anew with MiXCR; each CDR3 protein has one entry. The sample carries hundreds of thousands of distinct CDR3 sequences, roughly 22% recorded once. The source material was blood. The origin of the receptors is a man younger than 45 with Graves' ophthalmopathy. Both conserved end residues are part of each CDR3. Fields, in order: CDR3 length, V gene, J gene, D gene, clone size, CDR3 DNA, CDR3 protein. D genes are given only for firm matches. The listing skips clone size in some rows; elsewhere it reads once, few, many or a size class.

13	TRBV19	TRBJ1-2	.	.	TGTGCCAGTAGTGTAGGGCAGAACTATGGCTACACCTTC	CASSVGQNYGYTF
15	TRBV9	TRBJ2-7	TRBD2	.	TGTGCCAGCAGCGTAGCGGGGCGGGAGATCCACGAGCAGTACTTC	CASSVAGREIHEQYF
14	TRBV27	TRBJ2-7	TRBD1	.	TGTGCCAGCAGTTTGCAGGGGGCTGTATACGAGCAGTACTTC	CASSLQGAVYEQYF
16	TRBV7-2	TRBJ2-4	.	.	TGTGCCAGCAGCTTAGGAGGTGCTCTAGCCAAAAACATTCAGTACTTC	CASSLGGALAKNIQYF
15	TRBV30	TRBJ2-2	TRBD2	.	TGTGCCGGGGGGACTAGCGGGACTAACACCGGGGAGCTGTTTTTT	CAGGTSGTNTGELFF
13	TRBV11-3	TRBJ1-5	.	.	TGTGCCAGCAGCCAAGACAGGTATCAGCCCCAGCATTTT	CASSQDRYQPQHF
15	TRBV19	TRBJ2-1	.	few	TGTGCCAGTAGTATTCGGGGTGTACCCTACAATGAGCAGTTCTTC	CASSIRGVPYNEQFF
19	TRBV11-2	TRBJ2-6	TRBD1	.	TGTGCCAGCAGCTTTCACAGGGGGCGGGCCCGCTCTGGGGCCAACGTCCTGACTTTC	CASSFHRGRARSGANVLTF
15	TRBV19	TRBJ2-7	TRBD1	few	TGTGCCAGTAGTCCCACCCGACAGGGTTGGGACGAGCAGTACTTC	CASSPTRQGWDEQYF
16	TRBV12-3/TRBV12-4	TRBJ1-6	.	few	TGTGCCAGCAGTTTACGGGGGGCAGTCGATAATTCACCCCTCCACTTT	CASSLRGAVDNSPLHF
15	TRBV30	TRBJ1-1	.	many	TGTGCCTGGAGCCAAACTCAGGGGATGAACACTGAAGCTTTCTTT	CAWSQTQGMNTEAFF
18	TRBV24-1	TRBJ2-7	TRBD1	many	TGTGCCACCTGCAACCCGGACAGGGGGTCTCAAATCTCCAACGAGCAGTACTTC	CATCNPDRGSQISNEQYF
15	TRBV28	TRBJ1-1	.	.	TGTGCCAGCAGTTTGCCCAGGGTTGTTGTTACTGAAGCTTTCTTT	CASSLPRVVVTEAFF
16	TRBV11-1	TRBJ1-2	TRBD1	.	TGTGCCAGCAGCTCCTCCGACAGGGAGGATTACTATGGCTACACCTTC	CASSSSDREDYYGYTF
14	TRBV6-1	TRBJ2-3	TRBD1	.	TGTGCCAGCAGGGACAGGGGCCGCACAGATACGCAGTATTTT	CASRDRGRTDTQYF
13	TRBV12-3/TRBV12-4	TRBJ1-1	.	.	TGTGCCAGCAGGGCGGTCCCAAACACTGAAGCTTTCTTT	CASRAVPNTEAFF
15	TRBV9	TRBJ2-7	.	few	TGTGCCAGCAGCGGACCCGGGTCTTACCCCCACGAGCAGTACTTC	CASSGPGSYPHEQYF
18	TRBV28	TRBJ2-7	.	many	TGTGCCAGCAGTTTACGATCCCGAGGGACCGGGGCCGCCTACGAGCAGTACTTC	CASSLRSRGTGAAYEQYF
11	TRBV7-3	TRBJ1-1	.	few	TGTGCCAGCAGCTATGGGTGGCGGGCTTTCTTT	CASSYGWRAFF
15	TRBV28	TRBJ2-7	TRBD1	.	TGTGCCAGCAGTTTCCCGGGCAGGGGGTCCTACGAGCAGTACTTC	CASSFPGRGSYEQYF
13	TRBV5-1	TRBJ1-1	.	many	TGCGCCAGCAGCTTGGGGGGGCTCGGTGAAGCTTTCTTT	CASSLGGLGEAFF
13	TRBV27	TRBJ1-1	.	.	TGTGCCAGCAGTCCATCAACAAACACTGAAGCTTTCTTT	CASSPSTNTEAFF
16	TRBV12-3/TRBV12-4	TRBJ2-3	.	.	TGTGCCAGCAGTTTTCGGACAGCGGTGGGCACAGATACGCAGTATTTT	CASSFRTAVGTDTQYF
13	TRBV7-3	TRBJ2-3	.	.	TGTGCCAGCAGCTTCGGCCCTTTGGATACGCAGTATTTT	CASSFGPLDTQYF
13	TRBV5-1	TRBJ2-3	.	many	TGCGCCAGCAGCTTGGGGAGGGCAGATACGCAGTATTTT	CASSLGRADTQYF
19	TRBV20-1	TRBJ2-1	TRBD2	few	TGCAGTGCTAGTAGTCGGGGGGTACTAGCGGGAGCCACCTACAATGAGCAGTTCTTC	CSASSRGVLAGATYNEQFF
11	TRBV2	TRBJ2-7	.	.	TGTGCCAGCAGTAATCACTACGAGCAGTACTTC	CASSNHYEQYF
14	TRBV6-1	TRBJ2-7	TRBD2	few	TGTGCCAGCAGGTGGACTAGCGGCACCTACGAGCAGTACTTC	CASRWTSGTYEQYF
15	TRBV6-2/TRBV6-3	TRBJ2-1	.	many	TGTGCCAGCAGTCTCACGCACGACGGCTACAATGAGCAGTTCTTC	CASSLTHDGYNEQFF
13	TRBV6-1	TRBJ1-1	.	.	TGTGCCGGATTGACAAGCCTCGGTGATGAAGCTTTCTTT	CAGLTSLGDEAFF
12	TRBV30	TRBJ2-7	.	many	TGTGCCTGGAGTGACCAAACTGGCGAGCAGTACTTC	CAWSDQTGEQYF
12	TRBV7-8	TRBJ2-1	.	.	TGTGCCAGCAGCCCAATGGCCCGAGAGCAGTTCTTC	CASSPMAREQFF
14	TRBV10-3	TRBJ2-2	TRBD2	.	TGTGCCGTACGAGGGACTAGCGAGGCCGGGGAGCTGTTTTTT	CAVRGTSEAGELFF
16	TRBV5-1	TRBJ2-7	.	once	TGCGCCAGCAGCCCGGCCGTCGGGGCCGTGGCCTACGAGCAGTACTTC	CASSPAVGAVAYEQYF
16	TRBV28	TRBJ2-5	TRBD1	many	TGTGCCAGCAGCCTTCTTCCCTCGGGACAGGGGAAGACCCAGTACTTC	CASSLLPSGQGKTQYF
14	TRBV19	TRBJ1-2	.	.	TGTGCCAGTAGCATCATAGAATCGAGCTATGGCTACACCTTC	CASSIIESSYGYTF
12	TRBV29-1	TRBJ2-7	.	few	TGCAGCGTTCAAAACCCCTCCTACGAGCAGTACTTC	CSVQNPSYEQYF
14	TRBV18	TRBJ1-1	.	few	TGTGCCAGCTCGGAAAGCGGGGGGAACACTGAAGCTTTCTTT	CASSESGGNTEAFF
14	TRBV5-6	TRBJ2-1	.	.	TGTGCCAGCAGCTTGGCGGGAAGGAAAAATGAGCAGTTCTTC	CASSLAGRKNEQFF
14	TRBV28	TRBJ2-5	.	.	TGTGCCAGCAGTTTAAAGTGGACGCGAGAGACCCAGTACTTC	CASSLKWTRETQYF
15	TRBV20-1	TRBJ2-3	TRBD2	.	TGCAGTGCTTTCGGGACTAGCGGGATGGGAGATACGCAGTATTTT	CSAFGTSGMGDTQYF
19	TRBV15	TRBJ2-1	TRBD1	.	TGTGCCACCAGCAGAGATTTACAGGGCAGGGGGTTGGGGTACAATGAGCAGTTCTTC	CATSRDLQGRGLGYNEQFF
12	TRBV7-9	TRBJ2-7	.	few	TGTGCCAGCAGCTTAGTCGGGAACGAGCAGTACTTC	CASSLVGNEQYF
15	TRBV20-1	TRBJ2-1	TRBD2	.	TGCAGTGCTAGAGATCGGACTAGCGGATCCAATGAGCAGTTCTTC	CSARDRTSGSNEQFF
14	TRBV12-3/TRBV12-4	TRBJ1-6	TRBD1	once	TGTGCCAGCAGGCGGGACAGGGGCCGTTCACCCCTCCACTTT	CASRRDRGRSPLHF
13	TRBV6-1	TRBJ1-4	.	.	TGTGCCAGCAGGGAGGGGGGGACTGAAAAACTGTTTTTT	CASREGGTEKLFF
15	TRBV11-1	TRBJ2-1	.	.	TGTGCCAGCAGCCTCCGGGACGGGGACTACAATGAGCAGTTCTTC	CASSLRDGDYNEQFF
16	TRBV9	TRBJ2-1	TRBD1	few	TGTGCCAGCAGCGTAGTGGGACAGGGCTCTAACAATGAGCAGTTCTTC	CASSVVGQGSNNEQFF
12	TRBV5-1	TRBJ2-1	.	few	TGCGCCAGCATCTCAGGGGTGAATGAGCAGTTCTTC	CASISGVNEQFF
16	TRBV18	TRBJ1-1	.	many	TGTGCCAGCTCACCACCTCAGGGAGGAACGAACACTGAAGCTTTCTTT	CASSPPQGGTNTEAFF
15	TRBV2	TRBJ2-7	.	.	TGTGCCAGCAGGGGGGTCGTGGGGGGCACCTACGAGCAGTACTTC	CASRGVVGGTYEQYF
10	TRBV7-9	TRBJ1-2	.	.	TGTGCCAGCGTGGGGGCTGGCTACACCTTC	CASVGAGYTF
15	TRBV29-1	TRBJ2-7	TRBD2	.	TGCAGCGTTGCTGGACTAGCGGGGAGCTCCTACGAGCAGTACTTC	CSVAGLAGSSYEQYF